This TCR beta chain was documented in a study of shared clonotypes between healthy human individuals. The CDR3 contains 16 residues. Germline lookup yields CDR1 WSHSY and CDR2 SAAADI. Trimming shortened V by 0 bases and J by 5 bases, and 13 bases separated the two germline ends. This table comes from immunoSEQ multiplex PCR, and its TCRdb copy is limited to in-frame clones, with some not included. Among about 870,000 clones listed, over 90% were seen once. CD8 cells classed as naive were CD45RO-negative and positively selected for CCR7, excluding terminally differentiated effector memory CD45RA+ cells.

The chain joins TRBV10-2 to TRBJ2-2, with D unclear. The receptor's source is a man in his thirties or forties in good health. Sequencing used naive CD8+ T cells sorted from blood. The CDR3, as DNA: TGCGCCAGCAGTGAGTCGTATTCAGAGAGGACCGGGGAGCTGTTTTTT. It translates to CASSESYSERTGELFF.